The present T cell receptor beta chain was sequenced within a study of beta chain features in type 1 diabetes. Study-level results: Shortening of TCRB CDR3s, moderate but significant, appeared in all four CD4+ subsets of Type 1 diabetes patients. Type 1 diabetes patients showed fewer insertions and more deletions at VDJ junctions.

In regard to this clone: The antigen remains unidentified.

The entirety of the isolated RNA underwent reverse transcription, so expressed TCRB transcripts were sequenced. Some clones are missing from TCRdb's copy, which holds only in-frame ones; the method was immunoSEQ multiplex PCR. The table includes around 110,000 clones, about 15% detected once. The V segment lost 5 bases and the J segment 4 bases; nucleotides outside the gene matches: 5. The CDR3 is made up of 15 amino acids. The germline CDR1 and CDR2 sequences are SGHAT and FQNNGV. The sequenced sample was central memory CD4+ T cells from blood. The source of this sequence is a man aged 25-40 years with type 1 diabetes. The chain carries TRBV11-2 and TRBJ2-2; 9 nucleotides match TRBD1. The CDR3 spells CASSAGTGSTGELFF. The CDR3 region has the DNA TGTGCCAGCAGCGCCGGGACAGGGAGCACCGGGGAGCTGTTTTTT.